The present T cell receptor beta chain was sequenced within a study of OX40 agonist ivuxolimab in advanced cancers. Study results and limitations: Researchers did not determine the expanded peripheral T cells' antigen specificity.

This CDR3 spans 13 amino acids. CDR1 is KGHSH, CDR2 LQKENI, per germline. Trimming cost V 4 bases and J 8 bases, with 11 bases left between them. As regards this clone: Antigen: not known.

Libraries were prepared by immunoSEQ multiplex PCR; TCRdb keeps only in-frame clonotypes and omits some of them. Of about 70,000 clones detected, roughly 89% appear once; the ten largest clones hold around 8.2%. The chain carries TRBV18 and TRBJ1-4; no firm D call. The receptor was isolated from an adult with an advanced solid tumor such as melanoma, head and neck, liver or kidney cancer. The material was CD4+ or CD8+ T cells sorted from blood, obtained in a trial of the OX40 agonist ivuxolimab. The CDR3 nucleotides read TGTGCCAGCTCACGGGGAAATAACGAAAAACTGTTTTTT. This sequence encodes CASSRGNNEKLFF.